These 14 T cell receptor beta chains share one sample of origin, sequenced in a study of patients and donors after allogeneic stem cell transplantation. TCRdb reprocessed the RT-PCR reads with MiXCR, giving one entry per CDR3 protein. This table holds 95,000 to 120,000 distinct CDR3 sequences, approximately 40% found once. The sample comprised blood, either unsorted or a sorted T cell fraction (not recorded which). These receptor sequences come from a human donor who was either an allogeneic HSCT recipient or a stem cell or donor lymphocyte infusion donor (not recorded which). It is not recorded whose cells these are; they may come from a transplant donor.

The chain links TRBV12-3 or TRBV12-4 to TRBJ2-7, with D perhaps matching TRBD2 (5 bases). The CDR3 spans 13 residues. V was shortened by 3 bases and J by 2 bases, with 8 bases between the two germline ends. In DNA form, the CDR3 reads TGTGCCAGCAGTTTGAGGGTCACCTACGAGCAGTACTTC. Protein: CASSLRVTYEQYF.

This clonotype was counted a few times. This chain links TRBV9 with TRBJ1-5; D is perhaps TRBD1 (5 bases). Trimming stripped 0 bases from V and 8 bases from J, with 12 bases between. Germline assignment: CDR1 SGDLS and CDR2 YYNGEE. The CDR3 extends over 14 amino acids. The CDR3: CASSVGRGREPQHF. The CDR3 DNA reads as TGTGCCAGCAGCGTAGGAAGGGGCAGAGAGCCCCAGCATTTT.

This clonotype came up a few times. The V gene is TRBV6-5, the J gene TRBJ1-2; D is unresolved. In germline, CDR1 is MNHEY, CDR2 SVGAGI. V lost 3 bases and J 5 bases, leaving 4 bases between the germline ends. The CDR3 extends over 11 amino acids. In nucleotides, the CDR3 is TGTGCCAGCAGTTATGGGTATGGCTACACCTTC. It specifies CASSYGYGYTF.

J is TRBJ1-2 and V is TRBV7-2, with 9 bases lining up with TRBD1. J was trimmed by 6 bases and V by 3 bases; bases with no gene match: 11. This CDR3 has 16 amino acids. In germline, CDR1 is SGHTA, CDR2 FQGNSA. CDR3 loop: CASSLQGQGGPNGYTF. The CDR3, as DNA: TGTGCCAGCAGCTTGCAGGGACAGGGAGGGCCAAATGGCTACACCTTC.

The rearrangement links TRBV7-2 to TRBJ2-3; D gene unclear. The V gene lost 7 bases and the J gene lost 0 bases, with 14 bases spanning the gap. The CDR3 is 15 amino acids. Germline loops: CDR1 SGHTA, CDR2 FQGNSA. CDR3 bases: TGTGCCAGCACCAAGGACGCCCCTAGCACAGATACGCAGTATTTT. It codes for CASTKDAPSTDTQYF.

In nucleotides, the CDR3 is TGTGCCAGCAGTTACCGCGGGAGGGCCTTCTACGAGCAGTACTTC. Translated, it gives CASSYRGRAFYEQYF. The chain couples TRBV6-5 to TRBJ2-7; 9 nucleotides agree with TRBD2. Germline CDR1 and CDR2: MNHEY and SVGAGI. This CDR3 region has 15 residues. V lost 2 bases, J lost 3 bases, and 5 bases stayed unmatched.

The V call is TRBV28, the J call TRBJ1-4, with D tentatively TRBD1 (5 bases). V shed 2 bases and J shed 5 bases, with 9 bases lying between them. This CDR3 region has 14 residues. Germline CDR1 reads MDHEN; CDR2 reads SYDVKM. The CDR3 coding sequence is TGTGCCAGCAGTTTAAAAGGGACCAATGAAAAACTGTTTTTT. Protein sequence: CASSLKGTNEKLFF.

The chain couples TRBV7-6 to TRBJ2-7, with 7 bases aligning to TRBD1. From germline, CDR1 is SGHVS and CDR2 FNYEAQ. After removal of 5 bases from V and 0 bases from J, the junction contained 7 bases not matched to a gene. This CDR3 region has 15 residues. Here the CDR3 reads CASSVDGDSSYEQYF. Written as DNA, the CDR3 is TGTGCCAGCAGCGTGGACGGGGACAGCTCCTACGAGCAGTACTTC.

The chain employs TRBV12-3 or TRBV12-4 and TRBJ1-6; TRBD1 matches 9 bases. The J segment lost 6 bases and the V segment lost 3 bases, leaving 6 bases of the junction unmatched. This CDR3 is built from 16 residues. The CDR3 DNA sequence: TGTGCCAGCAGTTTTACAGGGGGCATGGGTAATTCACCCCTCCACTTT. Its translation is CASSFTGGMGNSPLHF.

The chain has TRBV28 and TRBJ1-4; TRBD1 is a possible D gene (5 bases). The V gene's germline CDR1 is MDHEN and CDR2 SYDVKM. With 1 base removed from V and 5 bases from J, the gap between germline ends came to 14 bases. The CDR3 is 16 residues long. The CDR3 DNA reads as TGTGCCAGCAGTTTATTGTTGGGGTGGGGGAATGAAAAACTGTTTTTT. Protein product: CASSLLLGWGNEKLFF.

CDR3 protein: CASSRLGTPQETQYF. The CDR3 nucleotides read TGTGCCAGCAGTAGATTAGGAACCCCGCAAGAGACCCAGTACTTC. The chain has TRBV12-3 or TRBV12-4 and TRBJ2-5; no clear D. Trimming removed 5 bases from V and 2 bases from J, with 15 bases in between. This CDR3 is 15 amino acids long.

V gene TRBV15 combines with J gene TRBJ2-3; D call uncertain. This CDR3 is 13 amino acids long. V gave up 0 bases and J gave up 3 bases, with 4 bases separating them. Germline CDR1 LNHNV, CDR2 YYDKDF (reference sequence). CDR3 sequence reads: CATSRDLTDTQYF. DNA for the CDR3: TGTGCCACCAGCAGAGATCTTACAGATACGCAGTATTTT.

In its sample, this clonotype was seen a few times. V and J are TRBV5-1 and TRBJ2-1; D is uncertain. The V gene's germline CDR1 is SGHRS and CDR2 YFSETQ. The CDR3 loop spans 13 amino acids. Trimming left V 4 bases short and J 7 bases short, with 12 bases between. This CDR3 is CASSPASNNEQFF. The CDR3 region has the DNA TGCGCCAGCAGCCCCGCGTCGAATAATGAGCAGTTCTTC.

The V gene is TRBV15, the J gene TRBJ2-1, with 11 bases fitting TRBD2. After removal of 2 bases from V and 10 bases from J, the junction contained 7 bases not matched to a gene. The CDR3 contains 15 residues. CDR1 LNHNV and CDR2 YYDKDF come from the germline V gene (reference sequence). CDR3 DNA sequence: TGTGCCACCAGCAGATATCTAGCGGGAGGAAGCGAGCAGTTCTTC. Protein: CATSRYLAGGSEQFF.